This TCR beta chain emerged from a study of blood T cells in healthy people across ages. CDR3 size: 15 residues. Per germline, CDR1 SGHTA and CDR2 FQGNSA. Trimming took off 4 bases at V and 7 bases at J, with 17 bases between the two ends. Primers used in a second PCR of roughly 7 to 12 cycles were a sample-barcoded 5' primer and a J-beta primer mix. Each CDR3 protein gets one entry after TCRdb re-called the 5' RACE reads with MiXCR. Found here are nearly 1 million distinct CDR3 sequences, approximately 50% of them singletons; the top ten hold about 21%. Sample: blood. The gene calls are TRBV7-2 and TRBJ2-1, with unresolved D. The origin of this receptor is a woman in her sixties or seventies in good health. The CDR3 nucleotides read TGTGCCAGCAGCTCTGGACCACATCCCTTTAATGAGCAGTTCTTC. The encoded protein is CASSSGPHPFNEQFF.